The 20 T cell receptor beta chains presented below share a single source sample, sequenced in a study of high-grade serous ovarian cancer treatment subgroups. Sequenced by immunoSEQ multiplex PCR; TCRdb stores in-frame clones only, minus some. The sample records 18,000 or so clones, 75% being singletons. Tumor samples were taken before definitive surgery or chemotherapy. Sample: tumor tissue. The receptors were sampled from a human donor with high-grade serous ovarian cancer.

This chain joins TRBV18 and TRBJ1-2, with D maybe TRBD1 (6 bases). The CDR3 covers 14 residues. V was cut by 6 bases and J by 8 bases, with 19 bases left in between. Germline-derived CDR1 and CDR2 are KGHSH and LQKENI. The DNA of the CDR3 is TGTGCCAGCTCCGGTCCGCAGGGGTGGGACGGCTACACCTTC. Its translation is CASSGPQGWDGYTF.

The genes are TRBV6-6 and TRBJ1-3; tentative D call: TRBD1 (5 bases). CDR3 length: 16 residues. V shed 3 bases and J shed 1 base, with 13 bases lying between them. CDR1 and CDR2 from the germline V gene are MNHNY and SVGAGI (reference sequence). CDR3 amino acids: CASSYSGTASGNTIYF. The CDR3 DNA reads TGTGCCAGCAGTTATAGCGGGACGGCTTCTGGAAACACCATATATTTT.

The V gene is TRBV11-2, the J gene TRBJ2-3, with D possibly matching TRBD1 (6 bases). Trimming took off 5 bases at V and 6 bases at J, with 21 bases between the two ends. Germline V gene data show CDR1 as SGHAT and CDR2 as FQNNGV. The CDR3 is made up of 16 amino acids. The CDR3 sequence: CASSPGQFPTVDTQYF. The DNA of the CDR3 is TGTGCCAGCAGCCCAGGACAGTTTCCGACGGTGGATACGCAGTATTTT.

V is TRBV20-1 and J is TRBJ1-1; D gene unclear. Germline CDR1 DFQATT, CDR2 SNEGSKA (reference sequence). The CDR3 runs to 11 residues. Trimming removed 1 base at V and 3 bases at J, with 3 bases between. The CDR3 nucleotides read TGCAGTGCTAGAGCGGACACTGAAGCTTTCTTT. This codes for CSARADTEAFF.

This chain links TRBV6-1 with TRBJ1-1; D not certain. This CDR3 region has 13 residues. CDR1 and CDR2 from the germline V gene are MNHNS and SASEGT. Trimming cost V 4 bases and J 1 base, with 7 bases left between them. For the CDR3, the DNA is TGTGCCAGCAGTGTCCAAGGGAACACTGAAGCTTTCTTT. Translating gives CASSVQGNTEAFF.

This clone has only one observation. V gene TRBV6-5 combines with J gene TRBJ1-2; TRBD1 agrees at 7 bases. Per the germline V gene, CDR1 is MNHEY and CDR2 is SVGAGI. The CDR3 length is 13 residues. Trimming cost V 7 bases and J 7 bases; bases outside gene matches: 9. The CDR3 loop reads CASTPGGARGYTF. CDR3 in DNA: TGTGCCAGCACCCCAGGGGGGGCGCGTGGCTACACCTTC.

The DNA of the CDR3 is TGTGCCAGCAGTAGAGGGAGCACAGATACGCAGTATTTT. Its protein is CASSRGSTDTQYF. This chain uses TRBV6-1 with TRBJ2-3, with D perhaps matching TRBD2 (5 bases). Germline CDR1 reads MNHNS; CDR2 reads SASEGT. V shed 5 bases and J shed 0 bases, with 6 bases lying between them. CDR3 length: 13 amino acids.

J is TRBJ2-5 and V is TRBV27; D is unresolved. Germline V gene data show CDR1 as MNHEY and CDR2 as SMNVEV (reference sequence). Trimming stripped 5 bases from V and 4 bases from J, with 11 bases between. The length of the CDR3 is 13 residues. Written as DNA, the CDR3 is TGTGCCAGCAGTAGGCAGAATGGAGAGACCCAGTACTTC. This encodes CASSRQNGETQYF.

This clone has just a few counts. The chain has TRBV6-1 and TRBJ1-3; 7 bases align to TRBD1. Germline CDR1 MNHNS, CDR2 SASEGT. V shed 7 bases, J shed 6 bases, and the junction held 6 bases outside the gene matches. The CDR3 contains 13 residues. CDR3 protein: CASTSGQLNTIYF. CDR3 in DNA: TGTGCCAGCACCTCGGGACAGCTAAACACCATATATTTT.

The CDR3 is CASSRAGGNTGELFF. CDR3 DNA: TGTGCCAGCAGCCGAGCGGGAGGGAACACCGGGGAGCTGTTTTTT. The V call is TRBV5-4, the J call TRBJ2-2; 9 nucleotides agree with TRBD2. The ends lost 4 bases at V and 1 base at J; junction bases unmatched: 2. CDR1 and CDR2 (germline): SGHNT, YYREEE (reference sequence). The CDR3 is 15 residues long.

The rearrangement links TRBV14 to TRBJ1-2, with D perhaps matching TRBD1 (5 bases). This CDR3 has 14 residues. Germline CDR1 is SGHDN and CDR2 is FVKESK. The germline V and J ends were trimmed by 2 bases and 4 bases, with 11 bases remaining between them. The CDR3, as DNA: TGTGCCAGCAGCCAAACAGGCGGGCTCTATGGCTACACCTTC. Protein: CASSQTGGLYGYTF.

This sequence joins TRBV5-6 and TRBJ1-2, with D possibly matching TRBD1 (5 bases). V was cut by 5 bases and J by 4 bases, with 15 bases left in between. The CDR3 consists of 14 residues. Germline CDR1 reads SGHDT; CDR2 reads YYEEEE. Here the CDR3 DNA reads TGTGCCAGCAGTCCTGCCGGGACGGGCTATGGCTACACCTTC. This encodes CASSPAGTGYGYTF.

The chain has TRBV18 and TRBJ1-3; maybe TRBD1 (5 bases). Germline V lookup: CDR1 KGHSH, CDR2 LQKENI. This CDR3 contains 15 residues. V lost 0 bases to trimming and J lost 3 bases, with 9 bases between them. CDR3 bases: TGTGCCAGCTCACCACCTTCAGGGAGTGGAAACACCATATATTTT. It codes for CASSPPSGSGNTIYF.

The chain has TRBV6-6 and TRBJ1-1; TRBD1 aligns across 8 bases. This CDR3 has 15 amino acids. Germline CDR1 is MNHNY and CDR2 is SVGAGI (reference sequence). J gave up 2 bases and V 5 bases, and 7 bases lay outside the gene matches. The DNA of the CDR3 is TGTGCCAGCAGTCATAGACAGGGGATAAACACTGAAGCTTTCTTT. It specifies CASSHRQGINTEAFF.

The chain joins TRBV19 to TRBJ2-2; a possible D gene is TRBD1 (6 bases). Deletions cut 5 bases from V and 2 bases from J, with 12 bases between. The CDR3 contains 15 residues. Looked up from germline, CDR1 is LNHDA and CDR2 is SQIVND (reference sequence). The CDR3 DNA is TGTGCCAGTAGTCCCCAGGGGCGAAACACCGGGGAGCTGTTTTTT. It is translated as CASSPQGRNTGELFF.

J is TRBJ1-2 and V is TRBV20-1; D not resolved. The CDR3 is 11 residues long. Germline assignment: CDR1 DFQATT and CDR2 SNEGSKA (reference sequence). V lost 8 bases and J lost 2, with 9 bases in between. The CDR3 reads CSPSPNYGYTF. As DNA, the CDR3 is TGCAGTCCCTCACCCAACTATGGCTACACCTTC.

This clone was recorded a few times. The V and J genes are TRBV2 and TRBJ2-7; unclear D gene. The CDR3 runs to 12 residues. In germline, CDR1 is SNHLY, CDR2 FYNNEI. V was shortened by 7 bases and J by 0 bases, with 7 bases between the two germline ends. CDR3 loop: CASTHGSYEQYF. Here the CDR3 DNA reads TGTGCCAGCACCCACGGCTCCTACGAGCAGTACTTC.

The V gene is TRBV28, the J gene TRBJ1-5, with D possibly TRBD1 on 5 matching bases. Germline V gene lookup returns CDR1 MDHEN and CDR2 SYDVKM. V gave up 1 base and J gave up 8 bases, with 12 bases separating them. The CDR3 is 14 residues long. CDR3 coding DNA: TGTGCCAGCAGTTTATACCCGGGGGAGGAGCCCCAGCATTTT. Translation gives CASSLYPGEEPQHF.

The CDR3 here is CASRFGASGRSGELFF. In DNA form, the CDR3 reads TGTGCCAGCAGATTCGGGGCTAGCGGGAGGTCCGGGGAGCTGTTTTTT. The chain employs TRBV7-8 and TRBJ2-2; 11 bases agree with TRBD2. Germline CDR1 reads SGHVS; CDR2 reads FQNEAQ. The CDR3 covers 16 residues. The V segment lost 6 bases and the J segment 6 bases; nucleotides outside the gene matches: 9.

The V and J genes are TRBV5-1 and TRBJ2-5; D may be TRBD1 or TRBD2 (5 bases each). Near its end, the DNA agrees better with TRBJ2-7, so the J call may be wrong. Germline-derived CDR1 and CDR2 are SGHRS and YFSETQ. This CDR3 spans 14 amino acids. The CDR3: CASRGETWSYEQYF. The CDR3 DNA is TGCGCCAGCAGAGGGGAGACTTGGTCTTACGAGCAGTACTTC.